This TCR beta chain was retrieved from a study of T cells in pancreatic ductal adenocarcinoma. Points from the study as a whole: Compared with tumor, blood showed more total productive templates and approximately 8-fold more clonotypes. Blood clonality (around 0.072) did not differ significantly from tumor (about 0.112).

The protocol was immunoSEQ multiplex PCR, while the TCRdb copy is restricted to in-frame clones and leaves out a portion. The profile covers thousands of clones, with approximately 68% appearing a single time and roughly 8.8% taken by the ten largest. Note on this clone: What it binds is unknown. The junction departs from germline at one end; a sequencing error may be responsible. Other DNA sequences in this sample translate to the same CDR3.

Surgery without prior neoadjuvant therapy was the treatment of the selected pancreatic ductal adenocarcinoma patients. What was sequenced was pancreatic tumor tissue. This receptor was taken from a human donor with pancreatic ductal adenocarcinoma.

The CDR3: CASSPSTTGLNTEAFF. CDR3 bases: TGCGCTAGCAGCCCGTCGACGACAGGGTTGAACACTGAAGCTTTCTTT. The gene calls are TRBV5-1 and TRBJ1-1, with 7 bases identical to TRBD1. Per germline, CDR1 SGHRS and CDR2 YFSETQ. The CDR3 is made up of 16 amino acids. The variable domain in full, completed from reference TRBV5-1 and TRBJ1-1, reads KAGVTQTPRYLIKTRGQQVTLSCSPISGHRSVSWYQQTPGQGLQFLFEYFSETQRNKGNFPGRFSGRQFSNSRSEMNVSTLELGDSALYLCASSPSTTGLNTEAFFGQGTRLTVV.